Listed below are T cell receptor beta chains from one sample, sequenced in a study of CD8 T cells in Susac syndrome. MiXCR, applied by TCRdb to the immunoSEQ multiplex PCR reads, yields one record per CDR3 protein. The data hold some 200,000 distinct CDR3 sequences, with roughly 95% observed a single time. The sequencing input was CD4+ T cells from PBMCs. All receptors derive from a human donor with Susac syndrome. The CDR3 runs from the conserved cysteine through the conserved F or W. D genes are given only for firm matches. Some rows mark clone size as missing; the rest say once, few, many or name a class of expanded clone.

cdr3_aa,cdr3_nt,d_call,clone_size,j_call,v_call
CASSLGRANSPLHF,TGTGCCAGCAGTCTGGGACGAGCTAATTCACCCCTCCACTTT,.,.,TRBJ1-6,TRBV2
CASSIARTDIYGYTF,TGTGCCAGTAGTATCGCTAGGACAGATATCTATGGCTACACCTTC,.,.,TRBJ1-2,TRBV19
CASSLTEGRGTEAFF,TGCGCCAGCAGCTTGACCGAAGGTCGGGGCACTGAAGCTTTCTTT,.,.,TRBJ1-1,TRBV5-1
CASSTPGQGKEQYF,TGTGCCAGCAGTACCCCGGGACAGGGTAAAGAGCAGTACTTC,TRBD1,.,TRBJ2-7,TRBV27
CASSKTAYNEQFF,TGTGCCAGCAGCAAGACAGCCTACAATGAGCAGTTCTTC,.,.,TRBJ2-1,TRBV7-2
CASSYRGGKAYEQYF,TGTGCCAGCAGTTACCGGGGGGGAAAAGCCTACGAGCAGTACTTC,TRBD2,.,TRBJ2-7,TRBV6-6
CASGTKHYEQYF,TGTGCCAGCGGGACAAAGCACTACGAGCAGTACTTC,.,.,TRBJ2-7,TRBV6-1
CASSFGGLAKNIQYF,TGTGCCAGCAGCTTTGGGGGGTTAGCCAAAAACATTCAGTACTTC,.,.,TRBJ2-4,TRBV12-3/TRBV12-4
CSAQTGGRAQHF,TGCAGTGCTCAGACAGGGGGGAGAGCCCAGCATTTT,TRBD1,once,TRBJ1-5,TRBV20-1
CASSPHMGNPSATTDTQYF,TGTGCCAGCAGCCCTCATATGGGGAATCCCTCTGCGACCACAGATACGCAGTATTTT,.,.,TRBJ2-3,TRBV9
CAITRGRYTDTQYF,TGTGCCATCACGCGGGGGAGATACACAGATACGCAGTATTTT,TRBD2,.,TRBJ2-3,TRBV10-3
CASSYGTGDSPLHF,TGCGCCAGCAGCTATGGGACGGGGGATTCACCCCTCCACTTT,.,.,TRBJ1-6,TRBV5-1
CSFLGQITGELFF,TGCAGCTTCCTCGGACAGATCACCGGGGAGCTGTTTTTT,.,.,TRBJ2-2,TRBV29-1
CASSETFWGSYEQYF,TGTGCCAGCAGTGAAACCTTCTGGGGTTCCTACGAGCAGTACTTC,.,.,TRBJ2-7,TRBV6-1
CAWSVQGTDTQYF,TGTGCCTGGAGTGTACAGGGCACAGATACGCAGTATTTT,.,few,TRBJ2-3,TRBV30
CASSFSGISDTQYF,TGTGCCAGCAGCTTCTCCGGAATATCAGATACGCAGTATTTT,.,.,TRBJ2-3,TRBV7-2
CASSLAPNEQYF,TGCGCCAGCAGCCTCGCGCCCAACGAGCAGTACTTC,.,.,TRBJ2-7,TRBV4-1